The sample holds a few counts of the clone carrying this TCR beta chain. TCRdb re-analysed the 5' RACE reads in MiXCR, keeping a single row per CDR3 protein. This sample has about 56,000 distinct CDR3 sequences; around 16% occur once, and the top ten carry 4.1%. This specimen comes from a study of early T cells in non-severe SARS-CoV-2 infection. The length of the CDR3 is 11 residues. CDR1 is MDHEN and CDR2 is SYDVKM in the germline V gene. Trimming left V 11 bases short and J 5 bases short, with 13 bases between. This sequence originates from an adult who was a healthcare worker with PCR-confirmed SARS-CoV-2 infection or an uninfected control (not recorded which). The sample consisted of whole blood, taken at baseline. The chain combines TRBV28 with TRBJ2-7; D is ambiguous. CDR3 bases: TGTGCCGCCTCCACACGCAACGAGCAGTACTTC. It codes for CAASTRNEQYF.